A selection of T cell receptor beta chains follows, all from one sample in a study of cytomegalovirus exposure and HLA in healthy donors. Here immunoSEQ multiplex PCR was the method, and the copy in TCRdb shows in-frame clones only, minus some. The data contain roughly 230,000 clones, about 90% of them singletons. Sequencing was done on a sample of PBMCs. These receptor sequences come from a girl aged 2 to 10 in good health and CMV-seronegative. Each CDR3 is given with its conserved first and last residue. D genes are given only for firm matches. Rows give clone size only sometimes, using once, few, many, or a class for an expanded clone.

clone_size: NA; d_call: NA; v_call: TRBV7-9; j_call: TRBJ1-1; cdr3_nt: TGTGCCAGCAGCTTATATCAGGGACTAAACACTGAAGCTTTCTTT; cdr3_aa: CASSLYQGLNTEAFF
clone_size: NA; d_call: NA; v_call: TRBV4-2; j_call: TRBJ2-7; cdr3_nt: TGTGCCAGCAGCCAAGTGGCGACTTCCGCGTACGAGCAGTACTTC; cdr3_aa: CASSQVATSAYEQYF
clone_size: NA; d_call: NA; v_call: TRBV28; j_call: TRBJ2-7; cdr3_nt: TGTGCCAGCAGTTCATCTATCAGGACACCTCGGTCCCGCGAGCAGTACTTC; cdr3_aa: CASSSSIRTPRSREQYF
clone_size: NA; d_call: NA; v_call: TRBV6-4; j_call: TRBJ1-1; cdr3_nt: TGTGCCAGCAGTGAAACAATGAACACTGAAGCTTTCTTT; cdr3_aa: CASSETMNTEAFF
clone_size: NA; d_call: TRBD1; v_call: TRBV12-5; j_call: TRBJ1-4; cdr3_nt: TGTGCTAGTGTCCCCGGACAGGGTTTGGTCTTGGGTGAAAAACTGTTTTTT; cdr3_aa: CASVPGQGLVLGEKLFF
clone_size: NA; d_call: TRBD1; v_call: TRBV27; j_call: TRBJ2-6; cdr3_nt: TGTGCCAGCAGTTTAAGGGGGCTTACGCTCTCTGGGGCCAACGTCCTGACTTTC; cdr3_aa: CASSLRGLTLSGANVLTF
clone_size: NA; d_call: NA; v_call: TRBV9; j_call: TRBJ1-3; cdr3_nt: TGTGCCAGCAGCCTGCGGGGGTCTCCTCAAAACACCATATATTTT; cdr3_aa: CASSLRGSPQNTIYF
clone_size: NA; d_call: TRBD1; v_call: TRBV2; j_call: TRBJ1-6; cdr3_nt: TGTGCCAGCAGTGAACTAGGACAGGGGCAGGCGGGGTCACCCCTCCACTTT; cdr3_aa: CASSELGQGQAGSPLHF
clone_size: NA; d_call: TRBD1; v_call: TRBV28; j_call: TRBJ2-6; cdr3_nt: TGTGCCAGCAGCTATCCCGGGACAGGGACTTTCTCTGGGGCCAACGTCCTGACTTTC; cdr3_aa: CASSYPGTGTFSGANVLTF
clone_size: NA; d_call: NA; v_call: TRBV6-5; j_call: TRBJ2-2; cdr3_nt: TGTGCCAGCAGATTACAGGGATACACCGGGGAGCTGTTTTTT; cdr3_aa: CASRLQGYTGELFF
clone_size: NA; d_call: NA; v_call: TRBV2; j_call: TRBJ1-5; cdr3_nt: TGTGCCAGCAGTCGGACTGTTTTCGAGTTTGGGATCCCCCAGCATTTT; cdr3_aa: CASSRTVFEFGIPQHF
clone_size: NA; d_call: TRBD2; v_call: TRBV7-2; j_call: TRBJ2-1; cdr3_nt: TGTGCCAGCAGCCAAAGCGGGGGCTCCTACAATGAGCAGTTCTTC; cdr3_aa: CASSQSGGSYNEQFF
clone_size: NA; d_call: NA; v_call: TRBV5-1; j_call: TRBJ2-7; cdr3_nt: TGCGCCAGCAGCTTGGTTCACGGGAGCTCCTACGAGCAGTACTTC; cdr3_aa: CASSLVHGSSYEQYF
clone_size: NA; d_call: NA; v_call: TRBV6-1; j_call: TRBJ1-1; cdr3_nt: TGTGCCAGCAGTCCACCCCCGGGAGCTTTCTTT; cdr3_aa: CASSPPPGAFF
clone_size: NA; d_call: TRBD1; v_call: TRBV5-6; j_call: TRBJ2-7; cdr3_nt: TGTGCCAGCAGCTTCCAGGGGGTAGACTACGAGCAGTACTTC; cdr3_aa: CASSFQGVDYEQYF
clone_size: NA; d_call: TRBD1; v_call: TRBV6-6; j_call: TRBJ1-6; cdr3_nt: TGTGCCAGCAGACTAACAGGGGGGCCCCTCCACTTT; cdr3_aa: CASRLTGGPLHF
clone_size: NA; d_call: TRBD2; v_call: TRBV2; j_call: TRBJ2-1; cdr3_nt: TGTGCCAGCAGTGAATCGTTAGCGGGAACGTACAATGAGCAGTTCTTC; cdr3_aa: CASSESLAGTYNEQFF
clone_size: NA; d_call: NA; v_call: TRBV6-6; j_call: TRBJ2-7; cdr3_nt: TGTGCCAGCAGTTACTCGAGGGACATCCCCTACGAGCAGTACTTC; cdr3_aa: CASSYSRDIPYEQYF
clone_size: NA; d_call: TRBD1; v_call: TRBV11-2; j_call: TRBJ1-6; cdr3_nt: TGTGCCAGCAGCTCCTTAGACAGGGCTATTACGAATTCACCCCTCCACTTT; cdr3_aa: CASSSLDRAITNSPLHF
clone_size: NA; d_call: TRBD2; v_call: TRBV7-2; j_call: TRBJ2-3; cdr3_nt: TGTGCCAGCAGCTTCATAGCGGGAGGGCCCACAGATACGCAGTATTTT; cdr3_aa: CASSFIAGGPTDTQYF
clone_size: NA; d_call: TRBD1; v_call: TRBV30; j_call: TRBJ2-3; cdr3_nt: TGTGCCTGGAGTCAGGGGGCCAGCACAGATACGCAGTATTTT; cdr3_aa: CAWSQGASTDTQYF
clone_size: NA; d_call: NA; v_call: TRBV29-1; j_call: TRBJ2-7; cdr3_nt: TGCAGCGTTGTGAGGGCACTTGAGCAGTACTTC; cdr3_aa: CSVVRALEQYF
clone_size: NA; d_call: NA; v_call: TRBV27; j_call: TRBJ1-2; cdr3_nt: TGTGCCAGCAGTTTAGGGACACCGAATAACTATGGCTACACCTTC; cdr3_aa: CASSLGTPNNYGYTF
clone_size: NA; d_call: NA; v_call: TRBV10-3; j_call: TRBJ1-5; cdr3_nt: TGTGCCATCAGTGATTCAAGCTGGCAGCCCCAGCATTTT; cdr3_aa: CAISDSSWQPQHF
clone_size: NA; d_call: TRBD1; v_call: TRBV2; j_call: TRBJ1-1; cdr3_nt: TGTGCCAGCAGGGGACAGCCGAACACTGAAGCTTTCTTT; cdr3_aa: CASRGQPNTEAFF
clone_size: NA; d_call: TRBD1; v_call: TRBV9; j_call: TRBJ2-1; cdr3_nt: TGTGCCAGCAGCGGGACAGGGGCACTTACGTACAATGAGCAGTTCTTC; cdr3_aa: CASSGTGALTYNEQFF
clone_size: few; d_call: NA; v_call: TRBV27; j_call: TRBJ1-1; cdr3_nt: TGTGCCAGCAGCCCCCCAGGCATGAACACTGAAGCTTTCTTT; cdr3_aa: CASSPPGMNTEAFF
clone_size: NA; d_call: NA; v_call: TRBV6-1; j_call: TRBJ2-1; cdr3_nt: TGTGCCAGCAGTGAACCGGAACTACGTGGGCAGTTCTTC; cdr3_aa: CASSEPELRGQFF